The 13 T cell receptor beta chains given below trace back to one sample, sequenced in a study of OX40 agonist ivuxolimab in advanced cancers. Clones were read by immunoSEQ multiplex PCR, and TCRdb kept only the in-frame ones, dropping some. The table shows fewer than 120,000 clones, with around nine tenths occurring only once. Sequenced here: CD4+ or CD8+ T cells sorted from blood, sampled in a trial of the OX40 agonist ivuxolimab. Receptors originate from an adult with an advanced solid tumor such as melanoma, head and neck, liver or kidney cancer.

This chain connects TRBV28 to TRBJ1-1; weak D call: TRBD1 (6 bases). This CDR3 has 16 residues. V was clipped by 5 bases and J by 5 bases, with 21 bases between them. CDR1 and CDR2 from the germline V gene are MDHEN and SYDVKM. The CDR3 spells CASSRGHLLGKTEAFF. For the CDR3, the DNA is TGTGCCAGCAGTCGGGGGCATTTGTTAGGAAAGACTGAAGCTTTCTTT.

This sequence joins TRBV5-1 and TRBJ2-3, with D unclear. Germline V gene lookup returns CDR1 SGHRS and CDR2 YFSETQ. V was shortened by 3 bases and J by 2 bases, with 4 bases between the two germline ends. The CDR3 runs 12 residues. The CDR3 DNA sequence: TGCGCCAGCAGCTATACCACAGATACGCAGTATTTT. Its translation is CASSYTTDTQYF.

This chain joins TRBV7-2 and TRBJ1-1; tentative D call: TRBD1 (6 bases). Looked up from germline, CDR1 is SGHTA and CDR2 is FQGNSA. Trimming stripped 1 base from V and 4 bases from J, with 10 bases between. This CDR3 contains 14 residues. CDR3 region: CASSLDGGSTEAFF. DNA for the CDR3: TGTGCCAGCAGCTTAGATGGGGGCTCCACTGAAGCTTTCTTT. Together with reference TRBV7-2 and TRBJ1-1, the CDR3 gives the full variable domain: GAGVSQSPSNKVTEKGKDVELRCDPISGHTALYWYRQSLGQGLEFLIYFQGNSAPDKSGLPSDRFSAERTGGSVSTLTIQRTQQEDSAVYLCASSLDGGSTEAFFGQGTRLTVV.

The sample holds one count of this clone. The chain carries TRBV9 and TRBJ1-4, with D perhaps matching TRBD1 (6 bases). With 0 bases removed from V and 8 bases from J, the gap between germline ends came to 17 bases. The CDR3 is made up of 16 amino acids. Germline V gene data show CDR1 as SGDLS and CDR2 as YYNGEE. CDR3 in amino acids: CASSVDWGHQGEKLFF. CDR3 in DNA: TGTGCCAGCAGCGTAGACTGGGGACACCAAGGGGAAAAACTGTTTTTT.

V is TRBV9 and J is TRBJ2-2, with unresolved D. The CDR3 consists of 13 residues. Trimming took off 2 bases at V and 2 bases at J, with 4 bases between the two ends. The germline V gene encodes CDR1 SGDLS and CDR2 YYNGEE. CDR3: CASSVYNTGELFF. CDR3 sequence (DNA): TGTGCCAGCAGCGTTTACAACACCGGGGAGCTGTTTTTT.

The CDR3 reads CASTLYEQYF. The CDR3 nucleotides read TGTGCCAGCACTTTATACGAGCAGTACTTC. This sequence joins TRBV2 and TRBJ2-7; D not resolved. The germline V and J ends were trimmed by 7 bases and 4 bases, with 5 bases remaining between them. CDR3 size: 10 residues. The germline V gene has CDR1 SNHLY and CDR2 FYNNEI.

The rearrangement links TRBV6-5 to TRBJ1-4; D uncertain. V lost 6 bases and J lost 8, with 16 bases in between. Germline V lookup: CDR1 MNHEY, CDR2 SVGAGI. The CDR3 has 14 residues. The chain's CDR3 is CASSPSRVLEKLFF. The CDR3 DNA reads TGTGCCAGCAGCCCCTCCCGGGTCTTGGAAAAACTGTTTTTT.

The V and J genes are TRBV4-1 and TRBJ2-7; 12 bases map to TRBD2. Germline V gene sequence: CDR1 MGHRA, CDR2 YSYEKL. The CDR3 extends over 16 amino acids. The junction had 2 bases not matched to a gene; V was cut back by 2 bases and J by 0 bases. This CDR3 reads CASSQSGLAGSYEQYF. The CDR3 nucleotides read TGCGCCAGCAGCCAATCGGGACTAGCGGGCTCCTACGAGCAGTACTTC.

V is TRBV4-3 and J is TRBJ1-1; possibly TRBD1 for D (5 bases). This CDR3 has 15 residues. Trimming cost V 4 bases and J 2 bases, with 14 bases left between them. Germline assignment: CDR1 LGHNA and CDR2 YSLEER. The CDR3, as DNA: TGCGCCAGCAGCCGAAATATGGGGACCAACACTGAAGCTTTCTTT. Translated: CASSRNMGTNTEAFF.

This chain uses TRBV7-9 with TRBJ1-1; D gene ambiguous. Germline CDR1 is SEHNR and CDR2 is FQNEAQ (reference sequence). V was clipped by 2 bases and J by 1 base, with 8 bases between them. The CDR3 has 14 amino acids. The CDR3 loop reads CASSLILRNTEAFF. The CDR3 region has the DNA TGTGCCAGCAGCTTAATCCTAAGGAACACTGAAGCTTTCTTT. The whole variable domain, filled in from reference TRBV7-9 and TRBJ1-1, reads DTGVSQNPRHKITKRGQNVTFRCDPISEHNRLYWYRQTLGQGPEFLTYFQNEAQLEKSRLLSDRFSAERPKGSFSTLEIQRTEQGDSAMYLCASSLILRNTEAFFGQGTRLTVV.

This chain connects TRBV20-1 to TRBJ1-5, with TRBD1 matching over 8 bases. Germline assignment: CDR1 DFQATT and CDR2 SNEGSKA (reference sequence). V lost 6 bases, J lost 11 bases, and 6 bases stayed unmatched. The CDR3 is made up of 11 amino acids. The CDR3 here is CSAGDRNSQHF. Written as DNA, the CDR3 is TGCAGTGCGGGGGACAGGAACTCCCAGCATTTT.

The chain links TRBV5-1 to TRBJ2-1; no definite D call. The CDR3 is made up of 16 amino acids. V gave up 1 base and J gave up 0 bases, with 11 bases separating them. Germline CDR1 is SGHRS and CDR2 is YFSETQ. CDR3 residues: CASSLSSASSYNEQFF. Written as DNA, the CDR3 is TGCGCCAGCAGCTTGTCCAGTGCCAGCTCCTACAATGAGCAGTTCTTC.

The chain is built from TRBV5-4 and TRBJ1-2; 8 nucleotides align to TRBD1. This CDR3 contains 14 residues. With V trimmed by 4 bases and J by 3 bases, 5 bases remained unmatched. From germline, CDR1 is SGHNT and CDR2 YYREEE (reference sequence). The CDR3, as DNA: TGTGCCAGCAGCCTACAGGGGGTCGACTATGGCTACACCTTC. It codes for CASSLQGVDYGYTF.